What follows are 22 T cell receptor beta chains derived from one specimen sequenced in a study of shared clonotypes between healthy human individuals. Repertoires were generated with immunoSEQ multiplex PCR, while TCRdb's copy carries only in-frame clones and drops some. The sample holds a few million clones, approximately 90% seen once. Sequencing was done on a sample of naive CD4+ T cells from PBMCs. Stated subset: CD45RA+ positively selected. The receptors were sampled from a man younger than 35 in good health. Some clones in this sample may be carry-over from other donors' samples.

The CDR3 DNA reads TGTGCCAGCAGGCCAGAGACAGGGCCGGGAGAGACCCAGTACTTC. It yields the protein CASRPETGPGETQYF. V is TRBV6-6 and J is TRBJ2-5, with 7 bases that match TRBD1. Germline V CDR1 and CDR2: MNHNY, SVGAGI (reference sequence). The CDR3 length is 15 residues. V lost 6 bases to trimming and J lost 4 bases; unmatched junction nucleotides: 11.

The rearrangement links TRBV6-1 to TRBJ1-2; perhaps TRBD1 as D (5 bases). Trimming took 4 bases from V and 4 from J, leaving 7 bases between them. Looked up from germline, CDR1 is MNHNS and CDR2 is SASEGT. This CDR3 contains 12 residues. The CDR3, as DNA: TGTGCCAGCAGTGGCAGGGTCTATGGCTACACCTTC. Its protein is CASSGRVYGYTF.

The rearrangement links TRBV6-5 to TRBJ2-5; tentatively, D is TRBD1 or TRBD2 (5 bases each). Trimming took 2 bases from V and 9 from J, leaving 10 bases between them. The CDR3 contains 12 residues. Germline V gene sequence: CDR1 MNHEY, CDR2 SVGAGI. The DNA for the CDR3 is TGTGCCAGCAGTTACGTTGGGACCCCCCAGTACTTC. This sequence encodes CASSYVGTPQYF.

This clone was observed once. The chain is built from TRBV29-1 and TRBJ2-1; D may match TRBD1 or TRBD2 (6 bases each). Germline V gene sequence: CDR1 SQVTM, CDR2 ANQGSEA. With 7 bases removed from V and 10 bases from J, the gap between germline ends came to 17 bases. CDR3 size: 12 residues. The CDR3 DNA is TGCAGCGCCCGAAAGGGGGGTTGGGAGCAGTTCTTC. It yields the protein CSARKGGWEQFF.

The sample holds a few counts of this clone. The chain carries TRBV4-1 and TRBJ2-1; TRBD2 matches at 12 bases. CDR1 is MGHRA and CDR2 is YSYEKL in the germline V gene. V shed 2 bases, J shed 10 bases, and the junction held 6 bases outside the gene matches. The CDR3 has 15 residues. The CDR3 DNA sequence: TGCGCCAGCAGCCAAAGGTTACTAGCGGGAGGCGAGCAGTTCTTC. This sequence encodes CASSQRLLAGGEQFF.

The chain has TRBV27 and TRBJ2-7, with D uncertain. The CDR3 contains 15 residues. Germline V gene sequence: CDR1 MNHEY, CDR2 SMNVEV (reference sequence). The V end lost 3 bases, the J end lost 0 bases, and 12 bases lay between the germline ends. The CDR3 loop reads CASSLSPGSSYEQYF. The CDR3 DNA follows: TGTGCCAGCAGTTTGTCACCCGGGTCCTCCTACGAGCAGTACTTC.

In DNA form, the CDR3 reads TGCGCCAGCAGCTTGGGGCCCCGGAAACTAGATAATACGCAGTATTTT. Its protein product is CASSLGPRKLDNTQYF. The chain is built from TRBV5-1 and TRBJ2-3, with a weak D call TRBD2 (5 bases). The CDR3 contains 16 residues. CDR1 and CDR2 (germline): SGHRS, YFSETQ. The V gene lost 0 bases and the J gene lost 7 bases, with 18 bases spanning the gap. The full variable domain, in which reference TRBV5-1 and TRBJ2-3 provide the parts outside the CDR3, is KAGVTQTPRYLIKTRGQQVTLSCSPISGHRSVSWYQQTPGQGLQFLFEYFSETQRNKGNFPGRFSGRQFSNSRSEMNVSTLELGDSALYLCASSLGPRKLDNTQYFGPGTRLTVL.

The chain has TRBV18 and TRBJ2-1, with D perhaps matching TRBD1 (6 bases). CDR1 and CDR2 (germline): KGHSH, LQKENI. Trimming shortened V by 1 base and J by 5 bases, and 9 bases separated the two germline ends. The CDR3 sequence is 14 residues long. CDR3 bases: TGTGCCAGCTCACCACGGACAGAGGACAATGAGCAGTTCTTC. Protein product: CASSPRTEDNEQFF.

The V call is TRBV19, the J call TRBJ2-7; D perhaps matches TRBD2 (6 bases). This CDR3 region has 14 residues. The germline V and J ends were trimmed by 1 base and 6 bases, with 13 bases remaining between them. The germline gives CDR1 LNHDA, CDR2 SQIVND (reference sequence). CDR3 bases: TGTGCCAGTAGTATAGCGGGAGCGGAGGGCGAGCAGTACTTC. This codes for CASSIAGAEGEQYF. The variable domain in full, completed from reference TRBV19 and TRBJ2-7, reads DGGITQSPKYLFRKEGQNVTLSCEQNLNHDAMYWYRQDPGQGLRLIYYSQIVNDFQKGDIAEGYSVSREKKESFPLTVTSAQKNPTAFYLCASSIAGAEGEQYFGPGTRLTVT.

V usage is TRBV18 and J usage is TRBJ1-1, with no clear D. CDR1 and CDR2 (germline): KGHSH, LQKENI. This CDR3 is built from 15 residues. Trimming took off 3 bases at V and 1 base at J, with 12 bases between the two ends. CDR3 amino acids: CASSPPQLRNTEAFF. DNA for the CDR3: TGTGCCAGCTCACCCCCACAGCTTAGGAACACTGAAGCTTTCTTT.

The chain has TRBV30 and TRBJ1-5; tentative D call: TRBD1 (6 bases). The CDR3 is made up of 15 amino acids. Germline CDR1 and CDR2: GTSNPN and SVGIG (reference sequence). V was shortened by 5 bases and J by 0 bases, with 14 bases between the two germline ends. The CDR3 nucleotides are TGTGCCTGGGCCCTAGGGGGTGGTAGCAATCAGCCCCAGCATTTT. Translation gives CAWALGGGSNQPQHF.

Here the CDR3 DNA reads TGTGCCAGCAGCCAGGGACTGGGAGGGGTCGGGGAGCTGTTTTTT. Protein: CASSQGLGGVGELFF. The gene calls are TRBV4-2 and TRBJ2-2, with 7 bases aligning to TRBD2. Per the germline V gene, CDR1 is LGHNA and CDR2 is YNFKEQ. The CDR3 totals 15 residues. V shed 3 bases, J shed 7 bases, and the junction held 8 bases outside the gene matches.

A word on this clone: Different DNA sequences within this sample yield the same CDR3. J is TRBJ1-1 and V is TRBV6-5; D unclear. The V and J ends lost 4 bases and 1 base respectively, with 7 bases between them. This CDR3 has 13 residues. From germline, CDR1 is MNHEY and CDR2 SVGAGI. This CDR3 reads CASSLGGNTEAFF. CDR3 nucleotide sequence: TGTGCCAGCAGTTTAGGCGGGAACACTGAAGCTTTCTTT.

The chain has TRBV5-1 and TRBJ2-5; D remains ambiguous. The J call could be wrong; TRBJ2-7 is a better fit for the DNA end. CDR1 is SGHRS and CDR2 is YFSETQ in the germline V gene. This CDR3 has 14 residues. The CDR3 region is CASSLEGWTDEQYF. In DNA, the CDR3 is TGCGCCAGCAGCTTGGAAGGTTGGACCGACGAGCAGTACTTC.

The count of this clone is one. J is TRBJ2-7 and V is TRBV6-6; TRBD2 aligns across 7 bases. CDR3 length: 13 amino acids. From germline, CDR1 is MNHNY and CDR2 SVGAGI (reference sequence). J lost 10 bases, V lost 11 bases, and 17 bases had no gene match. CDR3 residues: CAGGGATSSPQYF. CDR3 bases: TGTGCCGGGGGGGGTGCTACGAGCAGCCCACAGTACTTC.

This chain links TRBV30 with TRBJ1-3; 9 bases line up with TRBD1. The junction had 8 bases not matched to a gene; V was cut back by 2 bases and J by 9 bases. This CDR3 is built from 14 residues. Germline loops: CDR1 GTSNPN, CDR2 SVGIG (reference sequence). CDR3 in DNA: TGTGCCTGGAGTATGGGACAGGGTCCCGGCACCATATATTTT. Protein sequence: CAWSMGQGPGTIYF.

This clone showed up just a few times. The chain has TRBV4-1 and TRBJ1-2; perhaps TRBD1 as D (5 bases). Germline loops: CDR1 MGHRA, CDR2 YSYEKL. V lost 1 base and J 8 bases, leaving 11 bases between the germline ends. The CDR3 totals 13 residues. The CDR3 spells CASSQGGYGGYTF. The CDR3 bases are TGCGCCAGCAGCCAAGGGGGGTACGGAGGCTACACCTTC.

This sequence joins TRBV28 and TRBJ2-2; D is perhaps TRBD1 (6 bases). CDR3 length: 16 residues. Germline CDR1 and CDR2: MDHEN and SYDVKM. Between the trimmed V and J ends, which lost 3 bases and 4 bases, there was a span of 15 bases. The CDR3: CASSLSSGVGTGELFF. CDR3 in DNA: TGTGCCAGCAGTTTGAGTTCAGGGGTAGGCACCGGGGAGCTGTTTTTT.

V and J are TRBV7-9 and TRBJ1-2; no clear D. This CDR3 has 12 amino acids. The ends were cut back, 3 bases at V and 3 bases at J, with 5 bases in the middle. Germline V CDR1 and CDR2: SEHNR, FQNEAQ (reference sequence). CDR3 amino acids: CASSFQDYGYTF. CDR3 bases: TGTGCCAGCAGCTTTCAGGACTATGGCTACACCTTC.

In DNA form, the CDR3 reads TGTGCCAGCAGCTTGGGGAGGGTACAGGGGGTCTACGAGCAGTACTTC. Translation: CASSLGRVQGVYEQYF. V and J are TRBV5-5 and TRBJ2-7, with TRBD1 identical over 8 bases. CDR3 length equals 16 residues. Looked up from germline, CDR1 is SGHKS and CDR2 is YYEKEE (reference sequence). V was pared by 0 bases and J by 3 bases, with 8 bases of the junction left unmatched.

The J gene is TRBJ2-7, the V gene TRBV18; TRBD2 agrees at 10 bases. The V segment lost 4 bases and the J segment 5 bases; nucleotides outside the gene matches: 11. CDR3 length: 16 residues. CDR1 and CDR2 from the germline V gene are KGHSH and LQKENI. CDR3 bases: TGTGCCAGCTCACGGGCTAGCGGGAGACTAGAAAACGAGCAGTACTTC. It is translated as CASSRASGRLENEQYF.

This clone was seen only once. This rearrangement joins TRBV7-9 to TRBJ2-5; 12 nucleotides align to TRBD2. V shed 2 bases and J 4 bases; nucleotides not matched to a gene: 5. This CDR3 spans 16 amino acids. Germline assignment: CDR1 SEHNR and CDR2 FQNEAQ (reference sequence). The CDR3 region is CASSLRASGRGETQYF. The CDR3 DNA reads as TGTGCCAGCAGCTTACGGGCTAGCGGGAGGGGAGAGACCCAGTACTTC.